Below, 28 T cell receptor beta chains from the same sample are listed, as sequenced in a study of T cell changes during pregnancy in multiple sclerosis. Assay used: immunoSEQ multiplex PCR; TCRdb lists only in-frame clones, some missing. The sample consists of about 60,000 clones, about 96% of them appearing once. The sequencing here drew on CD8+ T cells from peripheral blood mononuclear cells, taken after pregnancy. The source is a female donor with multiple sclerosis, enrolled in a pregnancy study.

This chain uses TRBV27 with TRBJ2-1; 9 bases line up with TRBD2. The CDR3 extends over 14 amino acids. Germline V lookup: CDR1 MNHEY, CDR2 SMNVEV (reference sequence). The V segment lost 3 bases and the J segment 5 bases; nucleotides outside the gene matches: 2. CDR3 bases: TGTGCCAGCAGTTTCGGACTAGCGAACAATGAGCAGTTCTTC. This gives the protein CASSFGLANNEQFF.

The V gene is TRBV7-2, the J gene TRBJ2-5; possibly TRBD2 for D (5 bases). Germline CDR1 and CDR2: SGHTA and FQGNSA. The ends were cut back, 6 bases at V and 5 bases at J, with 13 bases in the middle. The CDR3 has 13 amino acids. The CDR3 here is CASRGEGLETQYF. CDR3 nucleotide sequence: TGTGCCAGCAGAGGCGAGGGCCTTGAGACCCAGTACTTC.

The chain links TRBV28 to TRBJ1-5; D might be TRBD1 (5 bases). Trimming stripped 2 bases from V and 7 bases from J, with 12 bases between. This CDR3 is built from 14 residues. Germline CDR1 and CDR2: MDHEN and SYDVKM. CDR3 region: CASSLVGGGQPQHF. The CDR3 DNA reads TGTGCCAGCAGTTTAGTCGGGGGAGGACAGCCCCAGCATTTT.

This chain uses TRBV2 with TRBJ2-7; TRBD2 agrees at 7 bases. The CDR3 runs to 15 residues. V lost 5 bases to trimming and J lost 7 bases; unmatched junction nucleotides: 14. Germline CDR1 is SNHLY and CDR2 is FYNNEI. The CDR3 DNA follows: TGTGCCAGCAGTCCAAGCGGGGAGAGCTGGCGGGAGCAGTACTTC. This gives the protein CASSPSGESWREQYF.

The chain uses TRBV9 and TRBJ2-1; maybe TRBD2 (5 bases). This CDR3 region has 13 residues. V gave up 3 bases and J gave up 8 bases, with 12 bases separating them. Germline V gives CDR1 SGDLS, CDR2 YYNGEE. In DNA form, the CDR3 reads TGTGCCAGCAGCGACACTAGGAACGATGAGCAGTTCTTC. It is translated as CASSDTRNDEQFF.

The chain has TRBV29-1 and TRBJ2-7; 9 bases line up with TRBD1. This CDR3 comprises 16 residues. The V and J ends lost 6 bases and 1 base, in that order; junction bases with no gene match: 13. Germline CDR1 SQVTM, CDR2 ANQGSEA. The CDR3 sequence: CSVPKDPDRGSYEQYF. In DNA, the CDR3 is TGCAGCGTACCGAAAGATCCGGACAGGGGTTCCTACGAGCAGTACTTC.

The CDR3 DNA is TGTGCCAGCAGTTTAGGCCCGTGGGGCGCGGGCAATCAGCCCCAGCATTTT. Protein: CASSLGPWGAGNQPQHF. The chain recombines TRBV28 with TRBJ1-5; tentative D call: TRBD1 (5 bases). The germline V and J ends were trimmed by 2 bases and 2 bases, with 16 bases remaining between them. Germline-derived CDR1 and CDR2 are MDHEN and SYDVKM. The CDR3 has 17 amino acids.

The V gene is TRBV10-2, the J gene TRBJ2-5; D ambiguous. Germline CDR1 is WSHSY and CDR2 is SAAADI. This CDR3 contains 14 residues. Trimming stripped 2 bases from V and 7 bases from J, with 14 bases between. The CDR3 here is CASSETQRRGTQYF. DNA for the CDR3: TGCGCCAGCAGTGAGACCCAGCGCCGAGGGACCCAGTACTTC.

The CDR3 spells CASSSSGRPNYEQYF. DNA of the CDR3: TGTGCCAGCAGTTCTAGCGGGAGGCCAAACTACGAGCAGTACTTC. The chain combines TRBV27 with TRBJ2-7; 11 bases match TRBD2. The CDR3 totals 15 residues. Germline values: CDR1 MNHEY, CDR2 SMNVEV (reference sequence). With V trimmed by 4 bases and J by 3 bases, 5 bases remained unmatched.

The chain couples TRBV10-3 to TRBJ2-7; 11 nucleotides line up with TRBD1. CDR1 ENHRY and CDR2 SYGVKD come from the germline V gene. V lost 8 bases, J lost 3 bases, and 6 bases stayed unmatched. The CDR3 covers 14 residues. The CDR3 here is CAIGAGTGGYEQYF. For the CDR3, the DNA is TGTGCCATCGGGGCCGGGACAGGGGGCTACGAGCAGTACTTC.

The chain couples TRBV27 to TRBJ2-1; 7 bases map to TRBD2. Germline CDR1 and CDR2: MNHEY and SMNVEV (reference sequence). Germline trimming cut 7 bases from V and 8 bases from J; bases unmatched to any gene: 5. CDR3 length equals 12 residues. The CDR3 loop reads CASTGGRDEQFF. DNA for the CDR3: TGTGCCAGCACGGGGGGACGAGATGAGCAGTTCTTC.

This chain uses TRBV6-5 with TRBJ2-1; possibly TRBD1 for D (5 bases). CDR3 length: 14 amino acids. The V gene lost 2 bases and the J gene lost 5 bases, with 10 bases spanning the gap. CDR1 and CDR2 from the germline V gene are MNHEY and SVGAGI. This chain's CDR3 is CASSYRTGDNEQFF. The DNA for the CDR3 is TGTGCCAGCAGTTACAGAACAGGAGACAATGAGCAGTTCTTC.

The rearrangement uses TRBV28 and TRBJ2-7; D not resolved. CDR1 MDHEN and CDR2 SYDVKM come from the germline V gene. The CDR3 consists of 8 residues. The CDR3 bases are TGTTCGGGTTACGAGCAGTACTTC. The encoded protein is CSGYEQYF.

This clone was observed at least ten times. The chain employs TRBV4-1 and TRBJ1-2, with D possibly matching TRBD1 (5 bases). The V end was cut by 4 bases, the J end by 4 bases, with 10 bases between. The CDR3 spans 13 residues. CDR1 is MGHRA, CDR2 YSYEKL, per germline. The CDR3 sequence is CASSRGAAYGYTF. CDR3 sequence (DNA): TGCGCCAGCAGCCGCGGGGCGGCCTATGGCTACACCTTC.

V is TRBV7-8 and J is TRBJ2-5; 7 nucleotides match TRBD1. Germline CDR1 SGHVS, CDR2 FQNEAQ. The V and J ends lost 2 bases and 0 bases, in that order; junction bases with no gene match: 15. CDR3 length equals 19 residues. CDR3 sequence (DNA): TGTGCCAGCAGCTTATCAGAGGCCCCCGGGACAGAGTACCAAGAGACCCAGTACTTC. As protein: CASSLSEAPGTEYQETQYF.

CDR3 in DNA: TGTGCCAGCACCCTTCTAGTTGGGTCCTACGAGCAGTACTTC. It codes for CASTLLVGSYEQYF. This chain connects TRBV7-6 to TRBJ2-7; D remains unclear. The germline V and J ends were trimmed by 7 bases and 1 base, with 14 bases remaining between them. The germline V gene has CDR1 SGHVS and CDR2 FNYEAQ. This CDR3 comprises 14 residues.

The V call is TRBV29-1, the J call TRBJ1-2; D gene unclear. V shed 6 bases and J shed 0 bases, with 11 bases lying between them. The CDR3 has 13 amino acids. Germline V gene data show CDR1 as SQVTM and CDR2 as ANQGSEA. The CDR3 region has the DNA TGCAGCGTGACGACAAGATCTAACTATGGCTACACCTTC. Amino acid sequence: CSVTTRSNYGYTF.

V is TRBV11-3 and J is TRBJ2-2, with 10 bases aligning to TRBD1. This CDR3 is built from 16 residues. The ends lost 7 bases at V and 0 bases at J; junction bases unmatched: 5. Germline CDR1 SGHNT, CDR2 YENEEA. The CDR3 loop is CASKQTGGPNTGELFF. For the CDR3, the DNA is TGTGCCAGCAAACAGACAGGGGGCCCGAACACCGGGGAGCTGTTTTTT.

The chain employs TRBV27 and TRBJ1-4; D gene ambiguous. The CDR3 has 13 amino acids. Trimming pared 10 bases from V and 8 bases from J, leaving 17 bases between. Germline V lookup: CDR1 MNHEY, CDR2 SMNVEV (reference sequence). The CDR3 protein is CATAGWSGEKLFF. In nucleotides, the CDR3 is TGTGCCACCGCGGGGTGGTCGGGCGAAAAACTGTTTTTT.

As DNA, the CDR3 is TGTGCCAGCAGAAGTCCCGGACAGGGACGTCAGCCCCAGCATTTT. This encodes CASRSPGQGRQPQHF. The rearrangement joins TRBV28 to TRBJ1-5; the match to TRBD1 covers 8 bases. V was clipped by 6 bases and J by 6 bases; unmatched bases: 10. The CDR3 length is 15 residues. Germline CDR1 is MDHEN and CDR2 is SYDVKM.

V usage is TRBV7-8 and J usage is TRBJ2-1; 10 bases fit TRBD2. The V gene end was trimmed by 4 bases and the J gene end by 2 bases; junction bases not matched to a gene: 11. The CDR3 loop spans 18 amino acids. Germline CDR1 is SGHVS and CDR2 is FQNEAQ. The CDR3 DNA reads TGTGCCAGCAGCTCACAAGGGGTAGCGGGGGGCCCCTACAATGAGCAGTTCTTC. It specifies CASSSQGVAGGPYNEQFF.

The CDR3 DNA reads as TGTGCCAGCAGCCCGACAGGCTACGAGCAGTACTTC. Amino acid sequence: CASSPTGYEQYF. The rearrangement links TRBV27 to TRBJ2-5, with D tentatively TRBD1 (6 bases). The end of the DNA is better explained by TRBJ2-7, so the J call may be wrong. Germline-derived CDR1 and CDR2 are MNHEY and SMNVEV (reference sequence). This CDR3 has 12 amino acids.

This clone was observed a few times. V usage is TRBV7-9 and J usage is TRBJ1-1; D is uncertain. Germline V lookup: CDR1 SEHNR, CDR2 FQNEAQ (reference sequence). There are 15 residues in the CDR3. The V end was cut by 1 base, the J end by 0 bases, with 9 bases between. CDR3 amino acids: CASSLGSGVNTEAFF. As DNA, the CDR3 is TGTGCCAGCAGCTTAGGGAGCGGAGTGAACACTGAAGCTTTCTTT.

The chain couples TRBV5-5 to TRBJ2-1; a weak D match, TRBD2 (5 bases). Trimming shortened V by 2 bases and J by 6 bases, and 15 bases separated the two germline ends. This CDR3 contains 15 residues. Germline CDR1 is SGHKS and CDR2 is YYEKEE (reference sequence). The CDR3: CASSFTLGGSNEQFF. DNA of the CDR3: TGTGCCAGCAGCTTTACACTGGGCGGGTCCAATGAGCAGTTCTTC.

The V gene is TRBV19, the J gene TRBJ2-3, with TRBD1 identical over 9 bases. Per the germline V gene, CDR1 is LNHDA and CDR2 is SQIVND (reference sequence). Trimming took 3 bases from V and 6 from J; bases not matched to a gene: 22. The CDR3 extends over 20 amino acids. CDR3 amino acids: CASSIDGATGGERGADTQYF. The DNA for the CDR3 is TGTGCCAGTAGTATTGACGGGGCGACAGGGGGAGAGCGGGGAGCGGATACGCAGTATTTT.

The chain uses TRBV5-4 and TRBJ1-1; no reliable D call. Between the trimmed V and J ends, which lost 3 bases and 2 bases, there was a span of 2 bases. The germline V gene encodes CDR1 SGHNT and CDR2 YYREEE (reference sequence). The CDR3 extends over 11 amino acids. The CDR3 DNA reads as TGTGCCAGCAGCTCTAACACTGAAGCTTTCTTT. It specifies CASSSNTEAFF.

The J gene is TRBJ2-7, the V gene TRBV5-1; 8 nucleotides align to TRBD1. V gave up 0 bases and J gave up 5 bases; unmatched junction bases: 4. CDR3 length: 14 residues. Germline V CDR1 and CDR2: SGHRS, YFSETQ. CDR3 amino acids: CASSLGQGLNEQYF. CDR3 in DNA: TGCGCCAGCAGCTTGGGACAGGGGCTGAACGAGCAGTACTTC.

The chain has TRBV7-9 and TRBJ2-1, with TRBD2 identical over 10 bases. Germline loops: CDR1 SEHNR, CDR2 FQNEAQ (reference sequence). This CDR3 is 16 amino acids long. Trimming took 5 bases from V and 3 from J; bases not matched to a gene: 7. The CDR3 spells CASSPLAGGLYNEQFF. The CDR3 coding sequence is TGTGCCAGCAGCCCGTTAGCGGGAGGCCTCTACAATGAGCAGTTCTTC.